These 27 T cell receptor beta chains were sequenced from one sample in a study of T cells in tumors after PD-1 blockade. Assay used: immunoSEQ multiplex PCR; TCRdb lists only in-frame clones, some missing. The data show more than 20,000 clones, roughly 78% seen once. The sample consisted of PBMCs, taken before anti-PD-1 treatment. These receptors were collected from a human donor with basal cell carcinoma.

The chain carries TRBV14 and TRBJ2-7; a possible D gene is TRBD2 (6 bases). Per the germline V gene, CDR1 is SGHDN and CDR2 is FVKESK. The CDR3 has 12 residues. The V and J ends lost 1 base and 10 bases respectively, with 11 bases between them. The CDR3 region is CASSQVAGSQYF. The CDR3 region has the DNA TGTGCCAGCAGCCAAGTGGCGGGAAGTCAGTACTTC.

The chain employs TRBV19 and TRBJ2-5; tentatively, D is TRBD1 (6 bases). The CDR3 sequence is 15 residues long. Germline CDR1 LNHDA, CDR2 SQIVND (reference sequence). V was clipped by 5 bases and J by 0 bases, with 13 bases between them. CDR3 DNA sequence: TGTGCCAGTAGTCCAAGCAGGGGATACCAAGAGACCCAGTACTTC. Translation: CASSPSRGYQETQYF.

By its share, this clone is medium-sized. This same CDR3 is encoded by further DNA sequences in the sample. The gene calls are TRBV2 and TRBJ2-1, with TRBD2 identical over 8 bases. The CDR3 has 19 amino acids. The germline V gene has CDR1 SNHLY and CDR2 FYNNEI. V was clipped by 3 bases and J by 0 bases; unmatched bases: 13. The CDR3 bases are TGTGCCAGCAGTGACGGGGGGGCGGGGGAGGGGAGCTCCTACAATGAGCAGTTCTTC. Its protein is CASSDGGAGEGSSYNEQFF. Full variable domain (outside the CDR3, taken from reference TRBV2 and TRBJ2-1): EPEVTQTPSHQVTQMGQEVILRCVPISNHLYFYWYRQILGQKVEFLVSFYNNEISEKSEIFDDQFSVERPDGSNFTLKIRSTKLEDSAMYFCASSDGGAGEGSSYNEQFFGPGTRLTVL.

This clone is a singleton in its sample. The rearrangement uses TRBV15 and TRBJ2-3, with D perhaps matching TRBD2 (5 bases). CDR1 is LNHNV and CDR2 is YYDKDF in the germline V gene (reference sequence). The length of the CDR3 is 15 residues. Trimming cost V 0 bases and J 6 bases, with 13 bases left between them. The CDR3 region is CATSRDPRGIDTQYF. In DNA form, the CDR3 reads TGTGCCACCAGCAGAGATCCTCGAGGGATCGATACGCAGTATTTT.

The chain carries TRBV5-4 and TRBJ2-7; D is uncertain. The CDR3 sequence is 12 residues long. The V and J ends lost 0 bases and 3 bases respectively, with 4 bases between them. Per the germline V gene, CDR1 is SGHNT and CDR2 is YYREEE (reference sequence). CDR3 sequence (DNA): TGTGCCAGCAGCTTGGACGGCTACGAGCAGTACTTC. Translating it yields CASSLDGYEQYF. Based on the CDR3 plus reference TRBV5-4 and TRBJ2-7, the full variable domain is ETGVTQSPTHLIKTRGQQVTLRCSSQSGHNTVSWYQQALGQGPQFIFQYYREEENGRGNFPPRFSGLQFPNYSSELNVNALELDDSALYLCASSLDGYEQYFGPGTRLTVT.

In this sample, this clone turned up a few times. The chain uses TRBV2 and TRBJ1-6, with 9 bases lining up with TRBD1. CDR3 length equals 13 residues. The V gene end was trimmed by 7 bases and the J gene end by 9 bases; junction bases not matched to a gene: 4. Germline CDR1 and CDR2: SNHLY and FYNNEI. This chain's CDR3 is CASIQDRGSPLHF. CDR3 DNA sequence: TGTGCCAGCATTCAGGACAGGGGTTCACCCCTCCACTTT.

The J gene is TRBJ1-2, the V gene TRBV6-5, with D uncertain. Trimming cost V 5 bases and J 7 bases, with 20 bases left between them. This CDR3 spans 15 amino acids. Germline V gives CDR1 MNHEY, CDR2 SVGAGI. The CDR3 sequence: CASSPGSDRWGGYTF. The CDR3, as DNA: TGTGCCAGCAGTCCCGGGTCGGACCGGTGGGGTGGCTACACCTTC.

In its sample, this clone was seen a few times. This chain joins TRBV7-2 and TRBJ1-5, with TRBD1 identical over 8 bases. CDR1 is SGHTA, CDR2 FQGNSA, per germline. The CDR3 is made up of 15 amino acids. With V trimmed by 3 bases and J by 4 bases, 5 bases remained unmatched. The CDR3 protein is CASSFSWTGNQPQHF. The CDR3 DNA reads as TGTGCCAGCAGCTTTTCGTGGACAGGGAATCAGCCCCAGCATTTT.

The chain employs TRBV4-3 and TRBJ2-2; D is perhaps TRBD1 (5 bases). Germline V CDR1 and CDR2: LGHNA, YSLEER. With 0 bases removed from V and 1 base from J, the gap between germline ends came to 6 bases. The CDR3 is made up of 15 amino acids. This CDR3 is CASSQDRGNTGELFF. CDR3 nucleotides: TGCGCCAGCAGCCAAGATAGGGGGAACACCGGGGAGCTGTTTTTT.

This clone turned up a few times. The chain links TRBV7-9 to TRBJ1-3; 7 nucleotides agree with TRBD1. The CDR3 extends over 17 amino acids. Germline CDR1 is SEHNR and CDR2 is FQNEAQ (reference sequence). With V trimmed by 9 bases and J by 0 bases, 14 bases remained unmatched. The CDR3 DNA follows: TGTGCCAGTACCAAAGCCGGGGACAGTTTCTCTGGAAACACCATATATTTT. Translated: CASTKAGDSFSGNTIYF.

The chain carries TRBV7-9 and TRBJ2-1; 9 bases agree with TRBD2. CDR1 SEHNR and CDR2 FQNEAQ come from the germline V gene (reference sequence). The J segment lost 9 bases and the V segment lost 4 bases, leaving 13 bases of the junction unmatched. The CDR3 is 16 amino acids. CDR3 region: CASSSHRLAAPSEQFF. The CDR3 DNA follows: TGTGCCAGCAGCTCTCACCGACTAGCGGCACCGTCTGAGCAGTTCTTC.

V and J are TRBV19 and TRBJ2-5, with D perhaps given as TRBD1 or TRBD2 (5 bases each). V lost 3 bases, J lost 5 bases, and 16 bases lay in between. The CDR3 has 15 amino acids. The germline V gene has CDR1 LNHDA and CDR2 SQIVND (reference sequence). The CDR3 loop reads CASSMMRGEGETQYF. CDR3 DNA: TGTGCCAGTAGTATGATGAGAGGGGAAGGGGAGACCCAGTACTTC.

This clone came up once. The chain has TRBV5-1 and TRBJ2-7; the D is unclear. V was cut by 5 bases and J by 7 bases, with 22 bases left in between. There are 15 residues in the CDR3. CDR1 and CDR2 (germline): SGHRS, YFSETQ. The CDR3 DNA reads as TGCGCCAGCAGGGTGCAGGCCTTCCTAGGAGAGGAGCAGTACTTC. Translated: CASRVQAFLGEEQYF.

In nucleotides, the CDR3 is TGTGCCAGCAGCACTCGACAGGGAATTAATGAAAAACTGTTTTTT. It codes for CASSTRQGINEKLFF. This chain uses TRBV9 with TRBJ1-4; 7 bases are a match to TRBD1. J was trimmed by 4 bases and V by 4 bases; bases with no gene match: 7. The CDR3 length is 15 residues. Germline V gene data show CDR1 as SGDLS and CDR2 as YYNGEE.

The V gene is TRBV7-2, the J gene TRBJ2-5; perhaps TRBD2 as D (5 bases). The CDR3 extends over 13 amino acids. With 5 bases removed from V and 5 bases from J, the gap between germline ends came to 12 bases. Per the germline V gene, CDR1 is SGHTA and CDR2 is FQGNSA. The CDR3 loop reads CASSPGYSETQYF. CDR3 DNA: TGTGCCAGCAGCCCGGGGTATTCGGAGACCCAGTACTTC. Combining the CDR3 with reference TRBV7-2 and TRBJ2-5 gives the whole variable domain GAGVSQSPSNKVTEKGKDVELRCDPISGHTALYWYRQSLGQGLEFLIYFQGNSAPDKSGLPSDRFSAERTGGSVSTLTIQRTQQEDSAVYLCASSPGYSETQYFGPGTRLLVL.

The chain joins TRBV19 to TRBJ2-1; 7 bases are a match to TRBD1. The CDR3 is 14 amino acids. V dropped 5 bases and J dropped 7; count of bases not matched to a gene: 8. CDR1 is LNHDA and CDR2 is SQIVND in the germline V gene (reference sequence). The CDR3 here is CASSFPGGNNEQFF. CDR3 DNA: TGTGCCAGTAGTTTCCCAGGGGGTAATAATGAGCAGTTCTTC.

The rearrangement links TRBV18 to TRBJ2-2; 9 nucleotides match TRBD2. V was pared by 5 bases and J by 4 bases, with 2 bases of the junction left unmatched. The CDR3 extends over 14 amino acids. Germline V CDR1 and CDR2: KGHSH, LQKENI. CDR3 sequence: CASSVSGSTGELFF. DNA of the CDR3: TGTGCCAGCTCAGTTAGCGGGAGCACCGGGGAGCTGTTTTTT.

The chain employs TRBV9 and TRBJ2-1; D assignment may be TRBD1 or TRBD2 (7 bases each). Per the germline V gene, CDR1 is SGDLS and CDR2 is YYNGEE. This CDR3 region has 19 residues. Here the CDR3 DNA reads TGTCCCCGCTGTCAGGGGGGGGCGGGGGTGGGGAGCTCCTACAATGAGCAGTTCTTC. This gives the protein CPRCQGGAGVGSSYNEQFF.

V gene TRBV5-1 combines with J gene TRBJ1-6; no reliable D call. This CDR3 comprises 13 residues. The V end lost 6 bases, the J end lost 5 bases, and 9 bases lay between the germline ends. Germline V CDR1 and CDR2: SGHRS, YFSETQ. This chain's CDR3 is CASTARDNSPLHF. CDR3 nucleotides: TGCGCCAGCACGGCCAGAGATAATTCACCCCTCCACTTT.

This clone came up a few times. The chain joins TRBV20-1 to TRBJ2-7; D uncertain. The CDR3 has 11 amino acids. The germline gives CDR1 DFQATT, CDR2 SNEGSKA (reference sequence). The V gene lost 0 bases and the J gene lost 3 bases, with 3 bases spanning the gap. The CDR3 region has the DNA TGCAGTGCTAGAGACAGCTACGAGCAGTACTTC. Translation: CSARDSYEQYF.

The chain recombines TRBV19 with TRBJ2-7; 9 positions match TRBD1. The length of the CDR3 is 13 residues. Germline CDR1 reads LNHDA; CDR2 reads SQIVND (reference sequence). After removal of 5 bases from V and 7 bases from J, the junction contained 6 bases not matched to a gene. CDR3 residues: CASSFGQGREQYF. DNA for the CDR3: TGTGCCAGTAGTTTCGGACAGGGGCGTGAGCAGTACTTC.

This clone came up a few times. The chain links TRBV2 to TRBJ2-1; 8 bases map to TRBD2. This CDR3 has 19 residues. The V gene's germline CDR1 is SNHLY and CDR2 FYNNEI. The CDR3 is CPRSHGGAGAGSSYNEQFF. The CDR3 DNA follows: TGTCCCCGCAGTCACGGGGGGGCGGGGGCGGGGAGCTCCTACAATGAGCAGTTCTTC.

The rearrangement joins TRBV28 to TRBJ1-2; D gene ambiguous. V dropped 7 bases and J dropped 2 bases, with 14 bases sitting between them. This CDR3 has 14 residues. Looked up from germline, CDR1 is MDHEN and CDR2 is SYDVKM. CDR3 protein: CASIPGGGNYGYTF. DNA of the CDR3: TGTGCCAGCATTCCCGGCGGAGGAAACTATGGCTACACCTTC.

This sequence joins TRBV7-2 and TRBJ2-3, with a possible D match to TRBD1 (6 bases). V was clipped by 0 bases and J by 1 base, with 14 bases between them. Germline V gives CDR1 SGHTA, CDR2 FQGNSA. The CDR3 covers 17 residues. The CDR3 sequence is CASSLAITGIGTDTQYF. The CDR3 DNA sequence: TGTGCCAGCAGCTTAGCCATCACAGGGATAGGCACAGATACGCAGTATTTT. Full variable domain (rest looked up from reference TRBV7-2 and TRBJ2-3): GAGVSQSPSNKVTEKGKDVELRCDPISGHTALYWYRQSLGQGLEFLIYFQGNSAPDKSGLPSDRFSAERTGGSVSTLTIQRTQQEDSAVYLCASSLAITGIGTDTQYFGPGTRLTVL.

V usage is TRBV2 and J usage is TRBJ2-1; 9 nucleotides agree with TRBD2. The V and J ends lost 11 bases and 0 bases, in that order; junction bases with no gene match: 20. Looked up from germline, CDR1 is SNHLY and CDR2 is FYNNEI. The CDR3 spans 19 residues. The CDR3 bases are TGTGCCCGCCGTTATGGGTGGGCGCGGGAGGGGAGCTCCTACAATGAGCAGTTCTTC. It specifies CARRYGWAREGSSYNEQFF. Complete variable domain (other parts from reference TRBV2 and TRBJ2-1): EPEVTQTPSHQVTQMGQEVILRCVPISNHLYFYWYRQILGQKVEFLVSFYNNEISEKSEIFDDQFSVERPDGSNFTLKIRSTKLEDSAMYFCARRYGWAREGSSYNEQFFGPGTRLTVL.

The chain carries TRBV7-2 and TRBJ2-3; 7 nucleotides agree with TRBD2. The V segment lost 1 base and the J segment 7 bases; nucleotides outside the gene matches: 5. The CDR3 consists of 14 residues. Germline V CDR1 and CDR2: SGHTA, FQGNSA. CDR3 sequence (DNA): TGTGCCAGCAGCTTAGATCCGGGGGGATATACGCAGTATTTT. Protein product: CASSLDPGGYTQYF.

This clone has only one observation. The J gene is TRBJ1-1, the V gene TRBV6-5; D is possibly TRBD1 (5 bases). V gave up 7 bases and J gave up 4 bases, with 10 bases separating them. From germline, CDR1 is MNHEY and CDR2 SVGAGI. CDR3 length equals 12 residues. Written as DNA, the CDR3 is TGTGCCAGCAACCGTGGGGGCACTGAAGCTTTCTTT. Translating gives CASNRGGTEAFF.